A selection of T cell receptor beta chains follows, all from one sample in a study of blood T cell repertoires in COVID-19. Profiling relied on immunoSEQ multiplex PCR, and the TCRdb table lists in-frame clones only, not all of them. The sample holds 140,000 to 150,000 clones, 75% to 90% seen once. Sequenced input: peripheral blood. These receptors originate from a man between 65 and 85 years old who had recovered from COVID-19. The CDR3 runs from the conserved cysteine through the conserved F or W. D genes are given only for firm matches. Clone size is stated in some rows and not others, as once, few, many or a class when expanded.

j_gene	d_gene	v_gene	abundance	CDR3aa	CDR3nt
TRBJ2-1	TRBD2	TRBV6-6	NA	CASTSRGLAGVNEQFF	TGTGCCAGCACGTCAAGGGGACTAGCGGGAGTAAATGAGCAGTTCTTC
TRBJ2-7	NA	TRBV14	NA	CASSQDGRGRHQRSYEQYF	TGTGCCAGCAGCCAAGATGGCAGAGGGAGACACCAGAGGTCCTACGAGCAGTACTTC
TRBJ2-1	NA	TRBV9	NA	CASSADSYNEQFF	TGTGCCAGCAGCGCCGACAGTTACAATGAGCAGTTCTTC
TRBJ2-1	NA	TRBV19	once	CASSPRTTGYEQFF	TGTGCCAGTAGCCCTCGGACGACAGGCTATGAGCAGTTCTTC
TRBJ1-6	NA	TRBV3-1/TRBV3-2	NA	CASSQDSGGNSPLHF	TGTGCCAGCAGCCAAGATTCGGGAGGCAATTCACCCCTCCACTTT
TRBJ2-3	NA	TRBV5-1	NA	CASSLMDYASTDTQYF	TGCGCCAGCAGCTTGATGGACTACGCTAGCACAGATACGCAGTATTTT
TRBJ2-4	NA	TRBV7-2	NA	CASSLVAVDRLLAKNIQYF	TGTGCCAGCAGCTTAGTAGCGGTGGACCGACTTTTAGCCAAAAACATTCAGTACTTC
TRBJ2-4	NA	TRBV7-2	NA	CASSAAPAKNIQYF	TGTGCCAGCAGCGCGGCCCCAGCCAAAAACATTCAGTACTTC
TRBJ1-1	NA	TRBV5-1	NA	CASSRIQETTEAFF	TGCGCCAGCAGCAGAATTCAGGAAACCACTGAAGCTTTCTTT
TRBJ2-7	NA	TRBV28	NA	CASGVGGTGVYEQYF	TGTGCCAGCGGGGTTGGGGGGACGGGGGTCTACGAGCAGTACTTC
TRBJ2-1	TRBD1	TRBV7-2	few	CASSSGTGRGDEQFF	TGTGCCAGCAGCTCGGGGACAGGCCGGGGCGATGAGCAGTTCTTC
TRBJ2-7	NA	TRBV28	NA	CASSFLYEQYF	TGTGCCAGCAGTTTCCTCTACGAGCAGTACTTC
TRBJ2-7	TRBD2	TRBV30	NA	CAWRASGNSYEQYF	TGTGCCTGGAGGGCTAGCGGGAACTCCTACGAGCAGTACTTC
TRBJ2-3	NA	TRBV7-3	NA	CASSPEITDTQYF	TGTGCCAGCAGCCCGGAGATAACAGATACGCAGTATTTT
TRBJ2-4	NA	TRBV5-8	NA	CASNRQYLAKNIQYF	TGTGCCAGCAATCGACAGTACCTAGCCAAAAACATTCAGTACTTC
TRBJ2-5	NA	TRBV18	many	CASSPPPPLETQYF	TGTGCCAGCTCACCACCTCCCCCACTGGAGACCCAGTACTTC
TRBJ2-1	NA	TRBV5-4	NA	CASSLGGSGAYNEQFF	TGTGCCAGCAGCTTGGGGGGCTCTGGTGCCTACAATGAGCAGTTCTTC
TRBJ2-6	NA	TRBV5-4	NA	CASSLDRAGANVLTF	TGTGCCAGCAGCCTCGACAGAGCTGGGGCCAACGTCCTGACTTTC
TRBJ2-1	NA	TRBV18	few	CASSGDTDYNEQFF	TGTGCCAGCTCAGGGGACACAGACTACAATGAGCAGTTCTTC
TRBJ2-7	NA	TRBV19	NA	CASSRTAFPYEQYF	TGTGCCAGTAGTCGGACAGCCTTCCCCTACGAGCAGTACTTC
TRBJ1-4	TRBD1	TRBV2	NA	CASRATGVPGKLFF	TGTGCCAGCAGAGCTACAGGGGTCCCCGGAAAACTGTTTTTT
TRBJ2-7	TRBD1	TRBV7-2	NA	CASSLVGTGSEQYF	TGTGCCAGCAGCTTAGTAGGGACAGGGTCCGAGCAGTACTTC
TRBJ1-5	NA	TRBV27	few	CASSINRYQPQHF	TGTGCCAGCAGTATCAATCGGTATCAGCCCCAGCATTTT
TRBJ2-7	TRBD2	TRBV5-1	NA	CASSLAEIAGGYEQYF	TGCGCCAGCAGCTTGGCCGAAATAGCGGGAGGCTACGAGCAGTACTTC
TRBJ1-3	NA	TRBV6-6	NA	CASSLQGPSGNTIYF	TGTGCCAGCAGCCTACAGGGTCCCTCTGGAAACACCATATATTTT
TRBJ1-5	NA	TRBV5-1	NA	CASSLDGSNQPQHF	TGCGCCAGCAGCCTGGACGGTAGCAATCAGCCCCAGCATTTT
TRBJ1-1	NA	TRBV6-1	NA	CASSDPIRGEAFF	TGTGCCAGCAGTGATCCGATCCGGGGTGAAGCTTTCTTT
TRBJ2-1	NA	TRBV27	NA	CASSLRGSTYNEQFF	TGTGCCAGCAGTTTAAGGGGTTCCACATACAATGAGCAGTTCTTC
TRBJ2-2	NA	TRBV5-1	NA	CASSLGLRELSGELFF	TGCGCCAGCAGCTTGGGGTTACGGGAGCTTAGCGGGGAGCTGTTTTTT
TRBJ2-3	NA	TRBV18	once	CASSPSWLGADTQYF	TGTGCCAGCTCACCATCATGGCTGGGCGCAGATACGCAGTATTTT
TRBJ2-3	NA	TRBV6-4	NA	CASSDSSSTDTQYF	TGTGCCAGCAGTGACTCGAGCTCCACAGATACGCAGTATTTT
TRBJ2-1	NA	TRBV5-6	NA	CASSFTGISYNEQFF	TGTGCCAGCAGCTTCACCGGGATCTCCTACAATGAGCAGTTCTTC
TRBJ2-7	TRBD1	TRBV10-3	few	CAISESPVSQGASEQYF	TGTGCCATCAGTGAATCCCCCGTAAGCCAGGGGGCCAGCGAGCAGTACTTC
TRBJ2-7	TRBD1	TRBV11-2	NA	CASSLEDRAFYEQYF	TGTGCCAGCAGCTTAGAAGACAGGGCTTTCTACGAGCAGTACTTC
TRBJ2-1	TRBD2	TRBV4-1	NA	CASSQETAGGGREQFF	TGCGCCAGCAGCCAAGAAACAGCGGGAGGTGGAAGGGAGCAGTTCTTC
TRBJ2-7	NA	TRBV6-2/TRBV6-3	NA	CASSYSLREQYF	TGTGCCAGCAGTTACTCGCTTCGGGAGCAGTACTTC
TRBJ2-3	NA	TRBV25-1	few	CASYGQSTDTQYF	TGTGCCAGCTATGGACAGAGCACAGATACGCAGTATTTT
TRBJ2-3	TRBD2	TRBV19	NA	CASSGLAGDRTDTQYF	TGTGCCAGTAGTGGACTAGCGGGGGATCGCACAGATACGCAGTATTTT
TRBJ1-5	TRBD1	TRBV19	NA	CASTISRDRNQPQHF	TGTGCCAGTACCATATCCCGGGACAGGAATCAGCCCCAGCATTTT
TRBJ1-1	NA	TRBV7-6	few	CASSPGDGPNTEAFF	TGTGCCAGCAGCCCAGGGGACGGGCCGAACACTGAAGCTTTCTTT
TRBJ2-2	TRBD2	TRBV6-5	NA	CASSKTSGRVELFF	TGTGCCAGCAGCAAGACTAGCGGGAGAGTAGAGCTGTTTTTT
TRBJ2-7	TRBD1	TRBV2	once	CASSEAGLGTGGYEQYF	TGTGCCAGCAGTGAAGCAGGTCTCGGGACAGGGGGCTACGAGCAGTACTTC
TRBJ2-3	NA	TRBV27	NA	CASSPWSGGTDTQYF	TGTGCCAGCAGCCCTTGGTCAGGGGGCACAGATACGCAGTATTTT
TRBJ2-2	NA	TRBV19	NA	CASEGRRGTGELFF	TGTGCCAGTGAAGGAAGAAGGGGCACCGGGGAGCTGTTTTTT
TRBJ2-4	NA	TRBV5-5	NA	CASSLLETQYF	TGTGCCAGCAGCTTGTTAGAAACTCAGTACTTC
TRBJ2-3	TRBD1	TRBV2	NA	CASSAQTGGTDTQYF	TGTGCCAGCAGTGCCCAGACAGGGGGGACAGATACGCAGTATTTT
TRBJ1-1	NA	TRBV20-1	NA	CSASQRSEAFF	TGCAGTGCTAGCCAGAGGTCTGAAGCTTTCTTT
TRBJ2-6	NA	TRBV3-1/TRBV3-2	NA	CASSQYDDGLSGANVLTF	TGTGCCAGCAGCCAGTATGACGACGGACTCTCGGGGGCCAACGTCCTGACTTTC
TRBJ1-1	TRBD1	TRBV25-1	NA	CASERDRGPVTEAFF	TGTGCCAGCGAGCGGGACAGGGGGCCGGTCACTGAAGCTTTCTTT
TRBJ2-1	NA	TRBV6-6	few	CASSTPMYEQFF	TGTGCCAGCAGTACCCCTATGTATGAGCAGTTCTTC
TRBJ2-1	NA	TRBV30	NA	CAGGAYNEQFF	TGTGCCGGGGGCGCCTACAATGAGCAGTTCTTC
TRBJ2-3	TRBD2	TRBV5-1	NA	CASSQRGGVDTQYF	TGCGCCAGCAGCCAGCGGGGGGGAGTGGATACGCAGTATTTT
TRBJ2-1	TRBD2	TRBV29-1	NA	CSDLGGSGDNEQFF	TGCAGCGACCTGGGGGGTAGCGGGGACAATGAGCAGTTCTTC
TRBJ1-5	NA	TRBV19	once	CASSATGYQPQHF	TGTGCCAGTAGTGCAACAGGGTATCAGCCCCAGCATTTT
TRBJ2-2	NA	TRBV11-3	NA	CASSQQVDTGELFF	TGTGCCAGCAGCCAGCAGGTTGACACCGGGGAGCTGTTTTTT